These 21 T cell receptor beta chains share one sample of origin, sequenced in a study of blood T cell repertoires in COVID-19. Assay: immunoSEQ multiplex PCR; the TCRdb copy retains only in-frame clones and omits some. The data contain approximately 68,000 clones, around 90% of them singletons. The sequenced sample consisted of peripheral blood. The receptors here all came from a man between 45 and 60 years old with active COVID-19.

The chain couples TRBV3-1 (or the pseudogene TRBV3-2) to TRBJ2-7; 11 nucleotides match TRBD1. CDR1 is LGHDT, CDR2 YNNKEL, per germline (reference sequence). With 1 base clipped from V and 6 bases from J, the junction kept 14 bases outside the gene matches. The CDR3 runs 18 residues. CDR3 sequence: CASSQARRTGGTRSEQYF. The CDR3 nucleotides are TGTGCCAGCAGCCAAGCCCGGCGGACAGGGGGCACCCGAAGCGAGCAGTACTTC.

The chain is built from TRBV7-9 and TRBJ2-3; 7 bases are shared with TRBD2. Germline CDR1 SEHNR, CDR2 FQNEAQ (reference sequence). The CDR3 totals 15 residues. After removal of 2 bases from V and 4 bases from J, the junction contained 6 bases not matched to a gene. The CDR3: CASSLSGARPDTQYF. The CDR3 nucleotides read TGTGCCAGCAGCTTAAGCGGGGCCAGGCCAGATACGCAGTATTTT.

This chain links TRBV27 with TRBJ2-7, with TRBD2 matching 13 bases. Germline loops: CDR1 MNHEY, CDR2 SMNVEV (reference sequence). The CDR3 runs to 15 residues. Trimming at V came to 5 bases and at J to 7 bases, leaving 8 bases not matched to a gene. The CDR3 nucleotides read TGTGCCAGCAGTCCCGCGGGACTAGCGGGACCAGAGCAGTACTTC. It yields the protein CASSPAGLAGPEQYF.

The gene calls are TRBV9 and TRBJ1-3; tentatively, D is TRBD1 (5 bases). The CDR3 contains 15 residues. Looked up from germline, CDR1 is SGDLS and CDR2 is YYNGEE. V shed 7 bases and J shed 1 base, with 15 bases lying between them. The CDR3 here is CASPREGVSGNTIYF. Written as DNA, the CDR3 is TGTGCCAGCCCCCGCGAAGGGGTTTCTGGAAACACCATATATTTT.

The V call is TRBV5-1, the J call TRBJ2-3; a possible D gene is TRBD2 (6 bases). V was trimmed by 4 bases and J by 2 bases, leaving 11 bases between them. This CDR3 comprises 14 residues. Germline-derived CDR1 and CDR2 are SGHRS and YFSETQ. CDR3 in amino acids: CASSEGTATDTQYF. The CDR3 DNA follows: TGCGCCAGCAGCGAGGGGACTGCCACAGATACGCAGTATTTT.

The J gene is TRBJ2-1, the V gene TRBV2; no reliable D call. CDR1 is SNHLY, CDR2 FYNNEI, per germline. Trimming removed 8 bases from V and 7 bases from J, with 18 bases in between. The CDR3 has 14 amino acids. CDR3 loop: CASLRGPSQNEQFF. The CDR3 DNA sequence: TGTGCCAGCCTAAGAGGCCCCTCTCAGAATGAGCAGTTCTTC.

This chain joins TRBV28 and TRBJ2-3, with D possibly being TRBD2 (6 bases). V was pared by 7 bases and J by 6 bases, with 32 bases between. The CDR3 contains 19 residues. The germline V gene encodes CDR1 MDHEN and CDR2 SYDVKM. In DNA, the CDR3 is TGTGCCAGCACGACTAGGTATGCCGGGCCTAAGATGATCATGGATACGCAGTATTTT. This encodes CASTTRYAGPKMIMDTQYF. The full variable domain, completed using reference TRBV28 and TRBJ2-3, is DVKVTQSSRYLVKRTGEKVFLECVQDMDHENMFWYRQDPGLGLRLIYFSYDVKMKEKGDIPEGYSVSREKKERFSLILESASTNQTSMYLCASTTRYAGPKMIMDTQYFGPGTRLTVL.

This clone was seen a handful of times. The chain uses TRBV3-1 (or the pseudogene TRBV3-2) and TRBJ1-1; a possible D gene is TRBD1 (5 bases). Germline CDR1 reads LGHDT; CDR2 reads YNNKEL (reference sequence). V lost 3 bases, J lost 1 base, and 6 bases lay in between. The CDR3 sequence is 13 residues long. The CDR3 region is CASSHQGNTEAFF. The CDR3 region has the DNA TGTGCCAGCAGCCACCAGGGGAACACTGAAGCTTTCTTT.

The J gene is TRBJ2-5, the V gene TRBV19, with unresolved D. Looked up from germline, CDR1 is LNHDA and CDR2 is SQIVND (reference sequence). Trimming left V 9 bases short and J 0 bases short, with 8 bases between. CDR3 length: 12 amino acids. CDR3 protein: CARPQDQETQYF. In DNA, the CDR3 is TGTGCCAGGCCACAAGACCAAGAGACCCAGTACTTC.

The rearrangement joins TRBV28 to TRBJ1-5, with 10 bases that match TRBD1. Germline V gives CDR1 MDHEN, CDR2 SYDVKM. The CDR3 has 17 residues. V lost 6 bases, J lost 3 bases, and 11 bases stayed unmatched. DNA of the CDR3: TGTGCCAGCAGAAATAGCCCGGGACAGGGGAACAATCAGCCCCAGCATTTT. Translation gives CASRNSPGQGNNQPQHF.

The sample holds one count of this clone. The rearrangement uses TRBV5-6 and TRBJ2-3; D ambiguous. The CDR3 length is 15 residues. Trimming shortened V by 2 bases and J by 2 bases, and 12 bases separated the two germline ends. Germline V lookup: CDR1 SGHDT, CDR2 YYEEEE. CDR3 in DNA: TGTGCCAGCAGCTTTGAGGTAGATTACACAGATACGCAGTATTTT. Amino acids: CASSFEVDYTDTQYF. Drawing the rest from reference TRBV5-6 and TRBJ2-3, the complete variable domain is DAGVTQSPTHLIKTRGQQVTLRCSPKSGHDTVSWYQQALGQGPQFIFQYYEEEERQRGNFPDRFSGHQFPNYSSELNVNALLLGDSALYLCASSFEVDYTDTQYFGPGTRLTVL.

This clone was recorded once. This chain links TRBV7-3 with TRBJ1-5; possible D gene TRBD1, 5 bases. Germline CDR1 is SGHTA and CDR2 is FQGTGA. The CDR3 totals 17 residues. V was pared by 5 bases and J by 0 bases, with 17 bases between. The CDR3 loop reads CASSPREGLYSNQPQHF. Here the CDR3 DNA reads TGTGCCAGCAGCCCCAGGGAAGGGCTGTATAGCAATCAGCCCCAGCATTTT.

CDR3 loop: CASSQDQGRTEAFF. In DNA form, the CDR3 reads TGCGCCAGCAGCCAAGATCAGGGTAGAACTGAAGCTTTCTTT. This chain uses TRBV4-3 with TRBJ1-1; D is perhaps TRBD1 (5 bases). Germline CDR1 and CDR2: LGHNA and YSLEER. The CDR3 is made up of 14 amino acids. The ends were cut back, 0 bases at V and 5 bases at J, with 10 bases in the middle.

This clone occurred a few times. The rearrangement joins TRBV6-5 to TRBJ1-2, with TRBD1 matching over 12 bases. This CDR3 is built from 13 residues. Trimming took 6 bases from V and 8 from J; bases not matched to a gene: 4. From germline, CDR1 is MNHEY and CDR2 SVGAGI. The CDR3 DNA follows: TGTGCCAGCAGGGGACAGGGGGCGCCAGGCTACACCTTC. Its protein product is CASRGQGAPGYTF.

V usage is TRBV7-9 and J usage is TRBJ1-2; TRBD1 might be the D (5 bases). The CDR3 has 18 amino acids. Germline loops: CDR1 SEHNR, CDR2 FQNEAQ (reference sequence). V lost 6 bases and J lost 7, with 30 bases in between. The CDR3 spells CASSRGNWGRTSSVGYTF. The CDR3 DNA sequence: TGTGCCAGCAGTCGCGGCAATTGGGGACGGACTAGTTCGGTTGGCTACACCTTC. Based on the CDR3 plus reference TRBV7-9 and TRBJ1-2, the full variable domain is DTGVSQNPRHKITKRGQNVTFRCDPISEHNRLYWYRQTLGQGPEFLTYFQNEAQLEKSRLLSDRFSAERPKGSFSTLEIQRTEQGDSAMYLCASSRGNWGRTSSVGYTFGSGTRLTVV.

This chain connects TRBV5-1 to TRBJ2-3; 7 bases are shared with TRBD2. V lost 4 bases and J lost 3; bases outside the gene matches: 8. From germline, CDR1 is SGHRS and CDR2 YFSETQ. The CDR3 is 15 residues long. DNA of the CDR3: TGCGCCAGCAGCCCGGTGGGGGGGGTGACAGATACGCAGTATTTT. Its protein is CASSPVGGVTDTQYF.

This chain uses TRBV28 with TRBJ2-3; maybe TRBD2 (5 bases). Germline assignment: CDR1 MDHEN and CDR2 SYDVKM. Trimming removed 6 bases from V and 6 bases from J, with 7 bases in between. This CDR3 has 11 residues. In DNA, the CDR3 is TGTGCCAGCAGATTAGCGGATACGCAGTATTTT. Translating gives CASRLADTQYF.

The chain employs TRBV28 and TRBJ1-5; TRBD1 agrees at 10 bases. J gave up 2 bases and V 8 bases, and 0 bases lay outside the gene matches. Per germline, CDR1 MDHEN and CDR2 SYDVKM. The CDR3 totals 13 residues. This chain's CDR3 is CASGQGGNQPQHF. The CDR3 DNA is TGTGCCAGCGGACAGGGGGGCAATCAGCCCCAGCATTTT.

Comments on this clone: The junction and the germline gene differ at one end; a read error may be behind it. V is TRBV6-1 and J is TRBJ2-7, with 8 bases lining up with TRBD2. The germline gives CDR1 MNHNS, CDR2 SASEGT. The CDR3 is made up of 16 amino acids. This CDR3 is CASSEAQAGARIPQDF. DNA for the CDR3: TGTGCCAGCAGTGAAGCGCAAGCGGGAGCGAGAATCCCTCAGGACTTC.

The chain joins TRBV4-3 to TRBJ2-1; a possible D gene is TRBD1 (5 bases). With 0 bases removed from V and 8 bases from J, the gap between germline ends came to 8 bases. The V gene's germline CDR1 is LGHNA and CDR2 YSLEER. The CDR3 has 13 residues. CDR3 residues: CASSQDEGDEQFF. The DNA for the CDR3 is TGCGCCAGCAGCCAAGATGAAGGGGATGAGCAGTTCTTC.

The rearrangement uses TRBV28 and TRBJ2-4, with 11 nucleotides matching TRBD2. Germline V CDR1 and CDR2: MDHEN, SYDVKM. The CDR3 extends over 18 amino acids. V was clipped by 3 bases and J by 2 bases; unmatched bases: 9. The CDR3 region is CASSFFTSGSTTKNIQYF. CDR3 bases: TGTGCCAGCAGTTTCTTTACTAGCGGGAGTACGACCAAAAACATTCAGTACTTC.